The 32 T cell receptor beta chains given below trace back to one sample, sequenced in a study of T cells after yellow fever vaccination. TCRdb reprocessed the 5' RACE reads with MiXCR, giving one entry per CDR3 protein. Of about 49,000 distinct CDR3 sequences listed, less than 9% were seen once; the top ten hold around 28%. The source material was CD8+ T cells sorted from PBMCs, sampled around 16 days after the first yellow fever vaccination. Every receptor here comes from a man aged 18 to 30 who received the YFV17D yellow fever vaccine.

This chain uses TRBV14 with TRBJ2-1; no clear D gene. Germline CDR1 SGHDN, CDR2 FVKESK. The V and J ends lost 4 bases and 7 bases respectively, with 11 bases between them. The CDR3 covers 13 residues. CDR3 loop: CASSRRTPNEQFF. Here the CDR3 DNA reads TGTGCCAGCAGCCGCCGAACCCCGAATGAGCAGTTCTTC. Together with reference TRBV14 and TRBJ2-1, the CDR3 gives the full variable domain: EAGVTQFPSHSVIEKGQTVTLRCDPISGHDNLYWYRRVMGKEIKFLLHFVKESKQDESGMPNNRFLAERTGGTYSTLKVQPAELEDSGVYFCASSRRTPNEQFFGPGTRLTVL.

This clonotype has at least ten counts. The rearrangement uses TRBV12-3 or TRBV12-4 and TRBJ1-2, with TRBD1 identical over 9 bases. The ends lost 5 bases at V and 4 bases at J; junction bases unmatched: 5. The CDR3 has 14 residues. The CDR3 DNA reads TGTGCCAGCAGTCCCGGGACAGGGTTCTATGGCTACACCTTC. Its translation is CASSPGTGFYGYTF.

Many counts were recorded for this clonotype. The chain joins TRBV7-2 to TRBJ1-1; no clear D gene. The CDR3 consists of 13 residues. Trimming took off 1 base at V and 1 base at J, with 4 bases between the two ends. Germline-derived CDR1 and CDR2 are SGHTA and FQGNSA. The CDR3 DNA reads TGTGCCAGCAGCTTAGGCAAGAACACTGAAGCTTTCTTT. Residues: CASSLGKNTEAFF.

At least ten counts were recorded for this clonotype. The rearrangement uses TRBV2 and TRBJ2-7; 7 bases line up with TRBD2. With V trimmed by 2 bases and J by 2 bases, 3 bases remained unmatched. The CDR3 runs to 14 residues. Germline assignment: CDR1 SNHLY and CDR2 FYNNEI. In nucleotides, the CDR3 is TGTGCCAGCAGTGAATTGGGGGGGACCTACGAGCAGTACGTC. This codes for CASSELGGTYEQYV.

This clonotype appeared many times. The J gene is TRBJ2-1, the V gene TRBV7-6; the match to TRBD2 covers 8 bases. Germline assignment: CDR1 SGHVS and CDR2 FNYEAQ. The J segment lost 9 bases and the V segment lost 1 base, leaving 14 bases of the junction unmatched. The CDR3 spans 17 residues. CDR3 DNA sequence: TGTGCCAGCAGCTTAGTACCAGGGGAACCGGGGGGGGGTGAGCAGTTCTTC. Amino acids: CASSLVPGEPGGGEQFF.

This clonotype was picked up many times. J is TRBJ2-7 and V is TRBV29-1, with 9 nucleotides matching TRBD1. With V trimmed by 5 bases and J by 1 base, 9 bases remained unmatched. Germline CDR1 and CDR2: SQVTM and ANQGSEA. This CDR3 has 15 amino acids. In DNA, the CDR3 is TGCAGCGTTTTAGACGGGACAGGGCCATCCTACGAGCAGTACTTC. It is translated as CSVLDGTGPSYEQYF.

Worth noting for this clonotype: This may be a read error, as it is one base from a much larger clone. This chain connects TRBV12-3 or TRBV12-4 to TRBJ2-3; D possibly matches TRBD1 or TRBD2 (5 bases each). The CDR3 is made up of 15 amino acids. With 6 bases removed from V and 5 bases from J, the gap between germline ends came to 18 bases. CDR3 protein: CASRPWGISRDTQYF. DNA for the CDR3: TGTGCCAGCAGACCCTGGGGGATTTCCAGAGATACGCAGTATTTT.

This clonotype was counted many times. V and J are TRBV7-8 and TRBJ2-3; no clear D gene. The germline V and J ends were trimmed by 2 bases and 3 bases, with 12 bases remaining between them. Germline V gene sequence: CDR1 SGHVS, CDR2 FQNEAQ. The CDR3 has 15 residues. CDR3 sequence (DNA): TGTGCCAGCAGCTTATTCTCCGGATTTACAGATACGCAGTATTTT. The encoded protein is CASSLFSGFTDTQYF. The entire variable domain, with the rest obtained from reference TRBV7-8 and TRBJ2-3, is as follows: GAGVSQSPRYKVAKRGQDVALRCDPISGHVSLFWYQQALGQGPEFLTYFQNEAQLDKSGLPSDRFFAERPEGSVSTLKIQRTQQEDSAVYLCASSLFSGFTDTQYFGPGTRLTVL.

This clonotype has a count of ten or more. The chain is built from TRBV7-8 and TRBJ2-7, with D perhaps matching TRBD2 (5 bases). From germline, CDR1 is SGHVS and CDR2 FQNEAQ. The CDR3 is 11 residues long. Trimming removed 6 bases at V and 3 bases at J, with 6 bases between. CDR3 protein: CASRLDYEQYF. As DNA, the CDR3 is TGTGCCAGCAGACTAGACTACGAGCAGTACTTC.

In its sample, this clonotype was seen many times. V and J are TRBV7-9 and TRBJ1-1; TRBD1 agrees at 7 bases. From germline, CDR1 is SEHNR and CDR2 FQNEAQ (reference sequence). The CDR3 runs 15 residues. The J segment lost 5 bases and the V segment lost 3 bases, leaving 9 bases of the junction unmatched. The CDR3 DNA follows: TGTGCCAGCAGCTTTAACAGGGGAAGGGTGACTGAAGCTTTCTTT. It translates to CASSFNRGRVTEAFF.

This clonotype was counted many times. CDR3 amino acids: CASSQGTNSLETQYF. DNA of the CDR3: TGTGCCAGCAGCCAGGGAACAAATTCTCTTGAGACCCAGTACTTC. The chain combines TRBV27 with TRBJ2-5; a possible D gene is TRBD1 (5 bases). The CDR3 has 15 residues. CDR1 is MNHEY and CDR2 is SMNVEV in the germline V gene (reference sequence). V was shortened by 6 bases and J by 5 bases, with 19 bases between the two germline ends.

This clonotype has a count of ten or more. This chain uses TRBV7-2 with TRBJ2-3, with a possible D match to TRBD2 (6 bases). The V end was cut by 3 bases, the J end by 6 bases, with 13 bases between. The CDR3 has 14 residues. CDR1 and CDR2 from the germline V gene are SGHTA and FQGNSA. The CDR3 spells CASSFYGLLDTQYF. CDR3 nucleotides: TGTGCCAGCAGCTTTTACGGACTATTGGATACGCAGTATTTT.

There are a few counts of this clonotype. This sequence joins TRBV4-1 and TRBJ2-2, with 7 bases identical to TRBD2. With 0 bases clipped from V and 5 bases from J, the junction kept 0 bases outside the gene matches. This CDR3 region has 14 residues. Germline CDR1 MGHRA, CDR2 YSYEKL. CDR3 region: CASSQDGGTGELFF. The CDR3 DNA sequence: TGCGCCAGCAGCCAAGACGGGGGGACCGGGGAGCTGTTTTTT.

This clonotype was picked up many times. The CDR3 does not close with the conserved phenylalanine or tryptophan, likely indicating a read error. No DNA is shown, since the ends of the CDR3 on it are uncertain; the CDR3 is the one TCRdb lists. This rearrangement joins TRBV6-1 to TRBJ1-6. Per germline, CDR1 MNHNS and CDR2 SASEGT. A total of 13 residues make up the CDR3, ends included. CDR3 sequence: CASSEWAGGDFVV.

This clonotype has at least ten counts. The CDR3 here is CSARPDIPPKNIQYF. CDR3 in DNA: TGCAGTGCTAGACCGGACATCCCGCCCAAAAACATTCAGTACTTC. This chain links TRBV20-1 with TRBJ2-4, with D perhaps TRBD1 (5 bases). CDR3 length: 15 residues. Germline CDR1 reads DFQATT; CDR2 reads SNEGSKA (reference sequence). V was cut by 2 bases and J by 2 bases, with 13 bases left in between.

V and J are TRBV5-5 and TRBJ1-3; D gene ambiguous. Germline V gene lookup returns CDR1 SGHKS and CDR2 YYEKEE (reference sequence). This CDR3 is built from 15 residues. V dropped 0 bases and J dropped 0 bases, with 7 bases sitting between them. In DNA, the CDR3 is TGTGCCAGCAGCTTGGAAAGGGTCTCTGGAAACACCATATATTTT. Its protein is CASSLERVSGNTIYF.

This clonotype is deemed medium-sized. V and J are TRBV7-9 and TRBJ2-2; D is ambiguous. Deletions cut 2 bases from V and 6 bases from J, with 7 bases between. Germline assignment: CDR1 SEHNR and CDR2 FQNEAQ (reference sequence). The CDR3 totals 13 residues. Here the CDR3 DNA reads TGTGCCAGCAGCTTACTAGGGTCCGGGGAGCTGTTTTTT. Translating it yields CASSLLGSGELFF. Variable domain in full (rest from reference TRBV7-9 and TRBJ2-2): DTGVSQNPRHKITKRGQNVTFRCDPISEHNRLYWYRQTLGQGPEFLTYFQNEAQLEKSRLLSDRFSAERPKGSFSTLEIQRTEQGDSAMYLCASSLLGSGELFFGEGSRLTVL.

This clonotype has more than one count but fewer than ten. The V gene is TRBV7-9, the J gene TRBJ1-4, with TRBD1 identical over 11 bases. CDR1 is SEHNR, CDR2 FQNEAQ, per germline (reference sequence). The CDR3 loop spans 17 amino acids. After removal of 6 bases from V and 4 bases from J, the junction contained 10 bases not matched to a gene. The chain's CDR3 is CASRRTGTGGINEKLFF. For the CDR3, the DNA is TGTGCCAGCAGACGGACCGGGACAGGGGGGATTAATGAAAAACTGTTTTTT.

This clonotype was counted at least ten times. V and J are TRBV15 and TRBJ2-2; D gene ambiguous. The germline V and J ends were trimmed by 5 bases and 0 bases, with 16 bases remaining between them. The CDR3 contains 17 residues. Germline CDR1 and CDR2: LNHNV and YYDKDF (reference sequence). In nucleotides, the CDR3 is TGTGCCACCAGCTTACGCCGCTGGCAACCGAACACCGGGGAGCTGTTTTTT. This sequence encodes CATSLRRWQPNTGELFF.

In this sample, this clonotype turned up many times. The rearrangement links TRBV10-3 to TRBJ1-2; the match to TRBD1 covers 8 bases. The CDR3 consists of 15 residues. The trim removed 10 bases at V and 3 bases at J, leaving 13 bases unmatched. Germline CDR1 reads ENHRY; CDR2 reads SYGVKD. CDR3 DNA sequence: TGTGCCACCGAACCAGGGGGCGCGGGGGACTATGGCTACACCTTC. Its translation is CATEPGGAGDYGYTF.

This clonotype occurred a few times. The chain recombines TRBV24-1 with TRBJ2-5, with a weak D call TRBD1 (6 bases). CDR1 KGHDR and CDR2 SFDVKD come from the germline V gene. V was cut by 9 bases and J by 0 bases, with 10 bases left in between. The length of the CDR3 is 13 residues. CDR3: CATRWDNQETQYF. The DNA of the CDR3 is TGTGCCACCCGCTGGGACAACCAAGAGACCCAGTACTTC.

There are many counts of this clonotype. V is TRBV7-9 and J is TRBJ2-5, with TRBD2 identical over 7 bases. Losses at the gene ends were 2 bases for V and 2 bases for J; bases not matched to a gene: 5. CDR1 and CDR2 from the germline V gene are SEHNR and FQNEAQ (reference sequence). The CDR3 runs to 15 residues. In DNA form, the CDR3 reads TGTGCCAGCAGCTTACAGCGGGGTTGGCAAGAGACCCAGTACTTC. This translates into CASSLQRGWQETQYF.

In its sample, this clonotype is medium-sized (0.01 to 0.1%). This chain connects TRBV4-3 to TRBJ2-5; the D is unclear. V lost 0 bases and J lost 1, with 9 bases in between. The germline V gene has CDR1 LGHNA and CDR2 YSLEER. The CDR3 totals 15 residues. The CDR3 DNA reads TGCGCCAGCAGCCAAGATGTGGGCCTCCAAGAGACCCAGTACTTC. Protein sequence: CASSQDVGLQETQYF.

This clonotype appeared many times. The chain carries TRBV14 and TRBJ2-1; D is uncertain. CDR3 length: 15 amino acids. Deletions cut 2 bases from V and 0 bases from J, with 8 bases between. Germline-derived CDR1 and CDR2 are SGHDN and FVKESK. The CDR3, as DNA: TGTGCCAGCAGCCAATACCCGTCCTCCTACAATGAGCAGTTCTTC. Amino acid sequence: CASSQYPSSYNEQFF.

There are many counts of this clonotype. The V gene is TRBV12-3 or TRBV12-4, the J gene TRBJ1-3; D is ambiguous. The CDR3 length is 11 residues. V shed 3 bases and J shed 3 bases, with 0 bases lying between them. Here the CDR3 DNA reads TGTGCCAGCAGTTTTGGAAACACCATATATTTT. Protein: CASSFGNTIYF.

Here the CDR3 reads CASSLLAGGNNEQFF. CDR3 DNA sequence: TGTGCCAGCAGCTTATTAGCGGGGGGGAACAATGAGCAGTTCTTC. The chain carries TRBV7-9 and TRBJ2-1; 11 nucleotides agree with TRBD2. The CDR3 totals 15 residues. V lost 2 bases, J lost 5 bases, and 2 bases stayed unmatched. Looked up from germline, CDR1 is SEHNR and CDR2 is FQNEAQ (reference sequence).

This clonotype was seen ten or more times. As DNA, the CDR3 is TGTGCCAGCAGCTTTTCTAGCGGGGTTGAGACCCAGTACTTC. Amino acid sequence: CASSFSSGVETQYF. The V call is TRBV5-6, the J call TRBJ2-5; 9 nucleotides agree with TRBD2. V lost 2 bases and J lost 5; bases outside the gene matches: 4. Germline CDR1 is SGHDT and CDR2 is YYEEEE. The CDR3 consists of 14 residues.

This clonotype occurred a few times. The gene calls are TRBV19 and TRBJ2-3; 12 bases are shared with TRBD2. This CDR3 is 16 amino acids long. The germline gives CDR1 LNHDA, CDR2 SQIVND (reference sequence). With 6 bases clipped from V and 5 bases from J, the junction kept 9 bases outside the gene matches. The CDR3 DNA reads TGTGCCAGTAGCACTAGCGGGGGGTCCCCAGGAGATACGCAGTATTTT. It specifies CASSTSGGSPGDTQYF.

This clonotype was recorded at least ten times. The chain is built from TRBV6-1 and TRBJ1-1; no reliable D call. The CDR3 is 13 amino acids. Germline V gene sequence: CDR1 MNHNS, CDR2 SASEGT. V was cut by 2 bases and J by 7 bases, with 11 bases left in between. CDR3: CASSEPGGIEAFF. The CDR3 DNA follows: TGTGCCAGCAGTGAACCGGGAGGGATTGAAGCTTTCTTT.

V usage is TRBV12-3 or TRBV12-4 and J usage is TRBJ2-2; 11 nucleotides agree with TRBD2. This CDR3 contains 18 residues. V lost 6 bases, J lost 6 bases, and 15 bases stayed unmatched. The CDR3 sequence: CASSLPPGTSGPPGELFF. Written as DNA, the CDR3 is TGTGCCAGCAGCTTACCCCCGGGGACTAGCGGTCCCCCCGGGGAGCTGTTTTTT.

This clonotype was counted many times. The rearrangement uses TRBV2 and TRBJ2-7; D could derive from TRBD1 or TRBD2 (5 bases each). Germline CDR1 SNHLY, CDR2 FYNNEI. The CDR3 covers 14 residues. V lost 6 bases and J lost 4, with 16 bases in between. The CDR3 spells CASRGVRIVYEQYF. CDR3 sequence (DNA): TGTGCCAGCAGGGGGGTGCGTATCGTTTACGAGCAGTACTTC.

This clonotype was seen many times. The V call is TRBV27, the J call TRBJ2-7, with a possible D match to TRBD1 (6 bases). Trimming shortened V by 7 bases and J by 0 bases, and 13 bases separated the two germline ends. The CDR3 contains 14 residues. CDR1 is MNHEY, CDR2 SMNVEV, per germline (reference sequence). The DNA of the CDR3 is TGTGCCAGCAATAAAGACAGGAGCTCCTACGAGCAGTACTTC. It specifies CASNKDRSSYEQYF.